A selection of T cell receptor beta chains follows, all from one sample in a study of blood T cell repertoires in COVID-19. Produced via immunoSEQ multiplex PCR; TCRdb's table is partial and in-frame only. The sample shows 350,000 to 400,000 clones, 85% to 90% of them seen only once. The sample comprised PBMCs or T cells enriched from blood (not recorded which). The source of these receptors is a young man who had recovered from COVID-19. CDR3s include the opening cysteine and the closing phenylalanine or tryptophan. D genes are given only for firm matches. Size is stated for part of the rows, as once, few or many counts, or as a class when the clone is expanded.

CDR3 protein: CASSHQGHTEAFF
CDR3 DNA: TGTGCCAGCAGTCATCAGGGGCACACTGAAGCTTTCTTT
J gene: TRBJ1-1
D gene: NA
V gene: TRBV12-3/TRBV12-4
clone size: NA

CDR3 protein: CASGLGTGISGNTIYF
CDR3 DNA: TGTGCTAGTGGTTTGGGAACAGGGATTTCTGGAAACACCATATATTTT
J gene: TRBJ1-3
D gene: NA
V gene: TRBV12-5
clone size: NA

CDR3 protein: CASTVTSGGAGEQFF
CDR3 DNA: TGTGCCAGCACCGTGACTAGCGGGGGGGCCGGTGAGCAGTTCTTC
J gene: TRBJ2-1
D gene: TRBD2
V gene: TRBV7-8
clone size: NA

CDR3 protein: CASSLWGVNEQFF
CDR3 DNA: TGTGCCAGCAGTTTATGGGGGGTGAATGAGCAGTTCTTC
J gene: TRBJ2-1
D gene: NA
V gene: TRBV27
clone size: NA

CDR3 protein: CASSKQPGQANIQYF
CDR3 DNA: TGTGCCAGCAGCAAACAGCCGGGACAGGCAAACATTCAGTACTTC
J gene: TRBJ2-4
D gene: TRBD1
V gene: TRBV6-5
clone size: NA

CDR3 protein: CASSKGQASSYEQYF
CDR3 DNA: TGTGCCAGCAGCAAGGGACAGGCATCCTCCTACGAGCAGTACTTC
J gene: TRBJ2-7
D gene: TRBD1
V gene: TRBV9
clone size: NA

CDR3 protein: CASSSLVSSYEQYF
CDR3 DNA: TGTGCCAGCAGCTCACTAGTATCATCCTACGAGCAGTACTTC
J gene: TRBJ2-7
D gene: NA
V gene: TRBV6-6
clone size: NA

CDR3 protein: CASSRQGAHTEAFF
CDR3 DNA: TGTGCCAGCAGTCGACAGGGAGCACACACTGAAGCTTTCTTT
J gene: TRBJ1-1
D gene: TRBD1
V gene: TRBV28
clone size: NA

CDR3 protein: CASSYSPGTGGREQFF
CDR3 DNA: TGTGCCAGCAGTTACTCACCCGGGACAGGGGGTCGCGAGCAGTTCTTC
J gene: TRBJ2-1
D gene: TRBD1
V gene: TRBV6-5
clone size: NA

CDR3 protein: CASSPTQESSYEQYF
CDR3 DNA: TGTGCCAGCTCACCAACCCAGGAAAGCTCCTACGAGCAGTACTTC
J gene: TRBJ2-7
D gene: NA
V gene: TRBV18
clone size: NA

CDR3 protein: CASKLGTQGEGGYTF
CDR3 DNA: TGCGCCAGCAAGCTTGGGACGCAGGGGGAAGGAGGCTACACCTTC
J gene: TRBJ1-2
D gene: TRBD1
V gene: TRBV5-1
clone size: NA

CDR3 protein: CASSFDQTHATNEKLFF
CDR3 DNA: TGCGCCAGCAGCTTCGACCAGACACATGCAACTAATGAAAAACTGTTTTTT
J gene: TRBJ1-4
D gene: NA
V gene: TRBV5-1
clone size: NA

CDR3 protein: CASSLGRARGTEAFF
CDR3 DNA: TGTGCCAGCAGTTTAGGCAGGGCAAGGGGCACTGAAGCTTTCTTT
J gene: TRBJ1-1
D gene: NA
V gene: TRBV28
clone size: NA

CDR3 protein: CASRIEAGGYTDTQYF
CDR3 DNA: TGTGCCAGCAGAATAGAGGCGGGGGGCTACACAGATACGCAGTATTTT
J gene: TRBJ2-3
D gene: TRBD2
V gene: TRBV7-2
clone size: once

CDR3 protein: CASSLAQGSYNSPLHF
CDR3 DNA: TGTGCCAGCAGCTTGGCACAGGGGTCCTATAATTCACCCCTCCACTTT
J gene: TRBJ1-6
D gene: TRBD1
V gene: TRBV5-4
clone size: NA

CDR3 protein: CASSTPLGYTF
CDR3 DNA: TGTGCCAGCAGCACCCCTCTTGGCTACACCTTC
J gene: TRBJ1-2
D gene: NA
V gene: TRBV21-1
clone size: NA

CDR3 protein: CASSQDLVRSYEQYF
CDR3 DNA: TGTGCCAGCAGCCAAGATCTCGTCAGATCCTACGAGCAGTACTTC
J gene: TRBJ2-7
D gene: NA
V gene: TRBV3-1/TRBV3-2
clone size: NA

CDR3 protein: CASTADRGEDGYTF
CDR3 DNA: TGTGCCAGCACCGCGGACAGGGGGGAAGATGGCTACACCTTC
J gene: TRBJ1-2
D gene: TRBD1
V gene: TRBV28
clone size: NA

CDR3 protein: CASSTSGALLDTQYF
CDR3 DNA: TGTGCCAGCAGCACTAGCGGGGCCCTGCTTGATACGCAGTATTTT
J gene: TRBJ2-3
D gene: TRBD2
V gene: TRBV6-5
clone size: NA

CDR3 protein: CASVGGLSYNEQFF
CDR3 DNA: TGTGCTAGTGTCGGGGGACTCTCCTACAATGAGCAGTTCTTC
J gene: TRBJ2-1
D gene: NA
V gene: TRBV12-5
clone size: NA

CDR3 protein: CASSYSIEGGYGYTF
CDR3 DNA: TGTGCCAGCAGTTACTCTATCGAGGGTGGGTATGGCTACACCTTC
J gene: TRBJ1-2
D gene: NA
V gene: TRBV6-2/TRBV6-3
clone size: NA

CDR3 protein: CASSARGSNYGYTF
CDR3 DNA: TGTGCCAGCTCGGCCCGGGGGAGTAACTATGGCTACACCTTC
J gene: TRBJ1-2
D gene: NA
V gene: TRBV2
clone size: NA

CDR3 protein: CASRQDRRTGEGYTF
CDR3 DNA: TGTGCAAGTCGTCAGGATAGGCGTACCGGGGAAGGCTACACCTTC
J gene: TRBJ1-2
D gene: NA
V gene: TRBV12-2
clone size: NA

CDR3 protein: CASSNGGSNTEAFF
CDR3 DNA: TGCGCCAGCAGCAACGGGGGTTCGAACACTGAAGCTTTCTTT
J gene: TRBJ1-1
D gene: NA
V gene: TRBV5-1
clone size: NA

CDR3 protein: CASSLIPGIVYGYTF
CDR3 DNA: TGCGCCAGCAGCTTAATCCCGGGTATAGTCTATGGCTACACCTTC
J gene: TRBJ1-2
D gene: NA
V gene: TRBV5-1
clone size: NA

CDR3 protein: CASSPQGGTEAFF
CDR3 DNA: TGTGCCAGCTCACCTCAGGGAGGCACTGAAGCTTTCTTT
J gene: TRBJ1-1
D gene: NA
V gene: TRBV18
clone size: NA

CDR3 protein: CASRPGLAGVTDTQYF
CDR3 DNA: TGTGCCAGTAGACCAGGACTAGCGGGGGTCACAGATACGCAGTATTTT
J gene: TRBJ2-3
D gene: TRBD2
V gene: TRBV19
clone size: NA

CDR3 protein: CASSSLISYEQYF
CDR3 DNA: TGTGCCAGCAGCAGCCTCATTTCCTACGAGCAGTACTTC
J gene: TRBJ2-7
D gene: NA
V gene: TRBV7-6
clone size: NA